The rows below give T cell receptor beta chains drawn from one sample of a study of control samples from healthy donors and cancer patients. Libraries were prepared by immunoSEQ multiplex PCR; TCRdb keeps only in-frame clonotypes and omits some of them. The sample holds around 70,000 clones, about 89% seen once. What was sequenced was PBMCs. These receptors were taken from a woman aged 45-60 years with colorectal cancer. The conserved cysteine and the conserved F or W are not part of the CDR3 here. The order of the fields is J gene, V gene, CDR3 protein.

J gene: TRBJ2-3; V gene: TRBV27; CDR3 protein: ASSSPTGPSTDTQY
J gene: TRBJ2-5; V gene: TRBV6-2/TRBV6-3; CDR3 protein: ASSWPGLAGEETQY
J gene: TRBJ1-5; V gene: TRBV6-2/TRBV6-3; CDR3 protein: ASSYGTKGDLSNQPQH
J gene: TRBJ1-6; V gene: TRBV9; CDR3 protein: ASSSGTGYNSPLH
J gene: TRBJ2-3; V gene: TRBV2; CDR3 protein: ASSEGGTDTQY
J gene: TRBJ2-1; V gene: TRBV18; CDR3 protein: ASSPPGGYEQF
J gene: TRBJ2-6; V gene: TRBV9; CDR3 protein: ASSVGTGTGANVLT
J gene: TRBJ1-3; V gene: TRBV10-1; CDR3 protein: APQVRGDTIY
J gene: TRBJ1-5; V gene: TRBV4-1; CDR3 protein: ASSPPGTAQPQH
J gene: TRBJ2-5; V gene: TRBV5-6; CDR3 protein: ASSREATQY
J gene: TRBJ2-2; V gene: TRBV19; CDR3 protein: ASSTSGDSLF
J gene: TRBJ1-5; V gene: TRBV9; CDR3 protein: ASSQDWARPQH
J gene: TRBJ2-2; V gene: TRBV7-8; CDR3 protein: ASSLVWGSTGELF
J gene: TRBJ2-2; V gene: TRBV10-3; CDR3 protein: AISEGGGRTGELF
J gene: TRBJ1-1; V gene: TRBV6-5; CDR3 protein: ASSYGHRNTEAF
J gene: TRBJ1-2; V gene: TRBV27; CDR3 protein: ASSPTRTGFGYT
J gene: TRBJ2-5; V gene: TRBV9; CDR3 protein: ASAIRAGGQETQY
J gene: TRBJ2-6; V gene: TRBV10-1; CDR3 protein: ASSESGDRGPSGANVLT
J gene: TRBJ1-6; V gene: TRBV27; CDR3 protein: ASSLWGGRKNSPLH
J gene: TRBJ1-5; V gene: TRBV19; CDR3 protein: ASSIVPAGTGGSNQPQH
J gene: TRBJ2-1; V gene: TRBV6-4; CDR3 protein: ASSIAGGVYNEQF
J gene: TRBJ1-5; V gene: TRBV12-3/TRBV12-4; CDR3 protein: ASSFEGNQPQH
J gene: TRBJ1-1; V gene: TRBV7-6; CDR3 protein: ASSLGGPGNTEAF
J gene: TRBJ2-1; V gene: TRBV12-3/TRBV12-4; CDR3 protein: ASSLVGNEQF
J gene: TRBJ1-1; V gene: TRBV5-7; CDR3 protein: ASSLGQINTEAF
J gene: TRBJ1-2; V gene: TRBV7-9; CDR3 protein: ASSSENSLLGGYT
J gene: TRBJ1-2; V gene: TRBV3-1/TRBV3-2; CDR3 protein: ASSPTVGQGAGYT
J gene: TRBJ2-1; V gene: TRBV7-9; CDR3 protein: ASSSRSARATYNEQF
J gene: TRBJ1-5; V gene: TRBV19; CDR3 protein: ASTGTVVQPQH
J gene: TRBJ1-1; V gene: TRBV3-1/TRBV3-2; CDR3 protein: ASSQASDTEAF
J gene: TRBJ1-1; V gene: TRBV5-1; CDR3 protein: ASSRRTGGTEAF
J gene: TRBJ2-3; V gene: TRBV15; CDR3 protein: ACRDSGTDTQY
J gene: TRBJ2-1; V gene: TRBV9; CDR3 protein: ASSFSGGSYNEQF
J gene: TRBJ2-5; V gene: TRBV5-6; CDR3 protein: ASSSQETQY
J gene: TRBJ1-2; V gene: TRBV9; CDR3 protein: ASSPTDLPNYGYT
J gene: TRBJ1-1; V gene: TRBV30; CDR3 protein: AWRQGTRLSTEAF
J gene: TRBJ2-4; V gene: TRBV28; CDR3 protein: ASSISTGVSDIQY
J gene: TRBJ2-6; V gene: TRBV7-2; CDR3 protein: ASSLFYSGANVLT
J gene: TRBJ2-2; V gene: TRBV2; CDR3 protein: ASRGYAGELF
J gene: TRBJ1-6; V gene: TRBV7-8; CDR3 protein: ASSLELRGATPLH
J gene: TRBJ1-1; V gene: TRBV4-1; CDR3 protein: ASSLPGTEAF
J gene: TRBJ1-5; V gene: TRBV2; CDR3 protein: ASSEAWGDQPQH
J gene: TRBJ2-1; V gene: TRBV28; CDR3 protein: ASSLTGREQF
J gene: TRBJ2-2; V gene: TRBV2; CDR3 protein: ASRLAGDTGELF
J gene: TRBJ1-6; V gene: TRBV2; CDR3 protein: ASAGGVNSPLH
J gene: TRBJ1-2; V gene: TRBV4-1; CDR3 protein: ASSQDLSGGQNYGYT
J gene: TRBJ1-4; V gene: TRBV10-2; CDR3 protein: ASSSTGWRSEKLF
J gene: TRBJ2-2; V gene: TRBV10-1; CDR3 protein: ASSETVGELF
J gene: TRBJ2-3; V gene: TRBV28; CDR3 protein: ATRLATDTQY
J gene: TRBJ1-2; V gene: TRBV19; CDR3 protein: ASIGGPNYGYT
J gene: TRBJ1-1; V gene: TRBV5-1; CDR3 protein: ASSHDRLNTEAF
J gene: TRBJ1-5; V gene: TRBV5-8; CDR3 protein: ASSLEGISNQPQH
J gene: TRBJ1-5; V gene: TRBV12-5; CDR3 protein: ASGLDNQPQH